This TCR beta chain is from a study of control samples from healthy donors and cancer patients. CDR3 length equals 15 residues. Trimming stripped 6 bases from V and 10 bases from J, with 20 bases between. Per germline, CDR1 SGHDT and CDR2 YYEEEE. The data were produced by immunoSEQ multiplex PCR, yet TCRdb's version contains in-frame clones alone and is incomplete. The data show 200,000 or so clones, over 90% seen once. The chain links TRBV5-6 to TRBJ1-6; D gene unclear. This TCR was recovered from a man aged 45 to 65 in good health. Sample: blood. CDR3 in DNA: TGTGCCAGCACCCGGAGTCTCTTAGGGCAGTCACCCCTCCACTTT. Its protein product is CASTRSLLGQSPLHF.